This TCR beta chain was captured by sequencing in a study of CD8+ T cells in alopecia areata. Whole-study findings and limits: Tofacitinib significantly lowered scalp clonality and expanded CD8+ clones among the top 100. Clonality exceeded that of normal scalp in lesional scalp, most notably in alopecia totalis/universalis. Scalp and blood samples kept many expanded lesional clones throughout tofacitinib.

TCR sequencing used cDNA made by reverse transcription of extracted RNA. The protocol was immunoSEQ multiplex PCR, while the TCRdb copy is restricted to in-frame clones and leaves out a portion. The sample includes about 300,000 clones, over 45% seen only once; the top ten take less than 2%. Treatment in this sample: oral pan-JAK inhibitor, 5-10 mg twice daily. Punch biopsies of lesional scalp, plus peripheral blood, were taken from alopecia areata patients. On this clone: Its antigen is unknown.

Here the sequenced sample was CD4+ T cells sorted from blood, taken at week 24, from a patient treated with tofacitinib. The clonotype comes from a human donor with alopecia areata.

The CDR3 bases are TGTGCCAGCAGCCCCCTAGCTAACCCCACAGATACGCAGTATTTT. It is translated as CASSPLANPTDTQYF. This chain uses TRBV7-3 with TRBJ2-3; TRBD2 might be the D (5 bases). This CDR3 has 15 amino acids. Trimming took 5 bases from V and 2 from J, leaving 14 bases between them. The germline V gene has CDR1 SGHTA and CDR2 FQGTGA.